One and the same sample provided the 14 T cell receptor beta chains below, sequenced in a study of blood T cell repertoires in COVID-19. Sequencing was performed with immunoSEQ multiplex PCR; in TCRdb, only in-frame clones are kept and a portion is missing. This table holds some 240,000 clones, 65% to 85% found once. The sequenced material came from PBMCs or T cells enriched from blood (not recorded which). The origin of the receptors is a man aged 50 to 60 who had recovered from COVID-19.

J is TRBJ1-6 and V is TRBV14; D is ambiguous. Per germline, CDR1 SGHDN and CDR2 FVKESK. The CDR3 contains 14 residues. The V end lost 0 bases, the J end lost 8 bases, and 8 bases lay between the germline ends. Written as DNA, the CDR3 is TGTGCCAGCAGCCAAGATCCCAGATATTCACCCCTCCACTTT. It specifies CASSQDPRYSPLHF.

This clone was detected a few times. J is TRBJ2-5 and V is TRBV5-4; possibly TRBD1 for D (5 bases). This CDR3 has 14 amino acids. Germline CDR1 and CDR2: SGHNT and YYREEE (reference sequence). Trimming cost V 1 base and J 2 bases, with 9 bases left between them. The DNA of the CDR3 is TGTGCCAGCAGCTTGATGGCAGGGCAAGAGACCCAGTACTTC. Amino acids: CASSLMAGQETQYF. Together with reference TRBV5-4 and TRBJ2-5, the CDR3 gives the full variable domain: ETGVTQSPTHLIKTRGQQVTLRCSSQSGHNTVSWYQQALGQGPQFIFQYYREEENGRGNFPPRFSGLQFPNYSSELNVNALELDDSALYLCASSLMAGQETQYFGPGTRLLVL.

The chain uses TRBV28 and TRBJ2-2; TRBD2 agrees at 11 bases. The CDR3 covers 15 residues. The ends lost 5 bases at V and 7 bases at J; junction bases unmatched: 6. Looked up from germline, CDR1 is MDHEN and CDR2 is SYDVKM. CDR3: CASSRTSGFSGELFF. The CDR3 region has the DNA TGTGCCAGCAGTCGGACTAGCGGGTTTAGCGGGGAGCTGTTTTTT.

V and J are TRBV7-9 and TRBJ2-2; no reliable D call. V dropped 8 bases and J dropped 3 bases, with 7 bases sitting between them. The CDR3 covers 12 residues. CDR1 is SEHNR, CDR2 FQNEAQ, per germline (reference sequence). The CDR3, as DNA: TGTGCCAGCTCCTATTACACCGGGGAGCTGTTTTTT. The encoded protein is CASSYYTGELFF.

This clone came up a few times. V is TRBV28 and J is TRBJ1-5, with D uncertain. Trimming took off 2 bases at V and 3 bases at J, with 17 bases between the two ends. Germline loops: CDR1 MDHEN, CDR2 SYDVKM. This CDR3 contains 17 residues. The CDR3 DNA reads as TGTGCCAGCAGTTTAATGCGCCGGGTTAGCACCAATCAGCCCCAGCATTTT. This gives the protein CASSLMRRVSTNQPQHF.

The chain couples TRBV7-2 to TRBJ2-7, with TRBD1 as a possible D gene (6 bases). The CDR3 is 14 amino acids. The germline CDR1 and CDR2 sequences are SGHTA and FQGNSA. Trimming left V 0 bases short and J 5 bases short, with 11 bases between. DNA of the CDR3: TGTGCCAGCAGCTTAGCGGGGGCGCTTGACGAGCAGTACTTC. Its protein is CASSLAGALDEQYF.

The CDR3 protein is CASSVAGGLTDTQYF. CDR3 sequence (DNA): TGTGCCAGTAGTGTCGCCGGGGGGTTGACAGATACGCAGTATTTT. V gene TRBV19 combines with J gene TRBJ2-3; 7 bases fit TRBD2. Per the germline V gene, CDR1 is LNHDA and CDR2 is SQIVND (reference sequence). The junction had 8 bases not matched to a gene; V was cut back by 5 bases and J by 3 bases. The CDR3 totals 15 residues.

The chain combines TRBV6-5 with TRBJ2-7, with TRBD2 identical over 13 bases. Trimming removed 6 bases from V and 7 bases from J; junction bases left unmatched: 6. Germline loops: CDR1 MNHEY, CDR2 SVGAGI. The CDR3 consists of 14 residues. CDR3 residues: CASRLAGGPEEQYF. CDR3 DNA sequence: TGTGCCAGCAGACTAGCGGGAGGGCCGGAAGAGCAGTACTTC.

J is TRBJ1-5 and V is TRBV19, with D unclear. CDR1 is LNHDA and CDR2 is SQIVND in the germline V gene (reference sequence). The V end was cut by 3 bases, the J end by 4 bases, with 13 bases between. This CDR3 comprises 15 residues. DNA for the CDR3: TGTGCCAGTAGTATTCAGCGGCGGCGTAATCAGCCCCAGCATTTT. It is translated as CASSIQRRRNQPQHF.

J is TRBJ2-5 and V is TRBV14; the match to TRBD2 covers 7 bases. Per the germline V gene, CDR1 is SGHDN and CDR2 is FVKESK. This CDR3 spans 13 amino acids. Germline trimming cut 4 bases from V and 5 bases from J; bases unmatched to any gene: 4. CDR3 sequence reads: CASSPTAGETQYF. DNA for the CDR3: TGTGCCAGCAGCCCGACAGCGGGGGAGACCCAGTACTTC.

The chain uses TRBV28 and TRBJ2-7; no clear D gene. The CDR3 is 13 amino acids. The ends were cut back, 7 bases at V and 1 base at J, with 11 bases in the middle. The germline gives CDR1 MDHEN, CDR2 SYDVKM. The CDR3 protein is CASIQPGSYEQYF. CDR3 nucleotides: TGTGCCAGCATTCAACCCGGTTCCTACGAGCAGTACTTC.

This chain connects TRBV7-9 to TRBJ2-7; TRBD1 might be the D (6 bases). V lost 6 bases and J 1 base, leaving 10 bases between the germline ends. The germline CDR1 and CDR2 sequences are SEHNR and FQNEAQ (reference sequence). This CDR3 is built from 13 residues. The DNA for the CDR3 is TGTGCCAGCAGACCGGGACAATCCTACGAGCAGTACTTC. Translating gives CASRPGQSYEQYF.

In this sample, this clone turned up a few times. The chain combines TRBV28 with TRBJ2-5; D remains ambiguous. The CDR3 runs to 12 residues. Germline lookup yields CDR1 MDHEN and CDR2 SYDVKM. V dropped 5 bases and J dropped 5 bases, with 9 bases sitting between them. The CDR3 reads CASSVTWETQYF. Written as DNA, the CDR3 is TGTGCCAGCAGTGTGACATGGGAGACCCAGTACTTC. The entire variable domain, with the rest obtained from reference TRBV28 and TRBJ2-5, is as follows: DVKVTQSSRYLVKRTGEKVFLECVQDMDHENMFWYRQDPGLGLRLIYFSYDVKMKEKGDIPEGYSVSREKKERFSLILESASTNQTSMYLCASSVTWETQYFGPGTRLLVL.

This sequence joins TRBV3-1 (or the pseudogene TRBV3-2) and TRBJ2-7; TRBD1 agrees at 7 bases. The CDR3 length is 17 residues. V gave up 4 bases and J gave up 0 bases; unmatched junction bases: 12. CDR1 and CDR2 from the germline V gene are LGHDT and YNNKEL (reference sequence). The chain's CDR3 is CASSLVGGAGRSYEQYF. The CDR3 region has the DNA TGTGCCAGCAGCCTTGTAGGGGGCGCGGGTCGCTCCTACGAGCAGTACTTC.